Shown below are 4 T cell receptor beta chains from a single sample sequenced in a study of PD-1 blockade in classical Hodgkin lymphoma. Autologous stem cell transplantation was followed by relapse in every patient, and brentuximab vedotin exposure varied. Profiled with immunoSEQ multiplex PCR; TCRdb holds only in-frame clones, not every one. The data contain 100,000 or so clones, approximately 90% of them singletons. The sequencing here drew on peripheral blood mononuclear cells (PBMCs), taken before the second cycle of nivolumab. The receptor set was obtained from a human donor with classical Hodgkin lymphoma.

The V and J genes are TRBV5-8 and TRBJ2-2; D unclear. Germline CDR1 and CDR2: SGHTS and YDEGEE. Trimming took off 1 base at V and 2 bases at J, with 6 bases between the two ends. The length of the CDR3 is 14 residues. For the CDR3, the DNA is TGTGCCAGCAGCTTGTGGCCCAACACCGGGGAGCTGTTTTTT. Residues: CASSLWPNTGELFF.

This rearrangement joins TRBV2 to TRBJ2-3, with 8 positions matching TRBD2. Germline CDR1 is SNHLY and CDR2 is FYNNEI. V gave up 8 bases and J gave up 8 bases; unmatched junction bases: 3. This CDR3 spans 11 amino acids. The CDR3 nucleotides read TGTGCCAGCCGGGGGGGGAGTACGCAGTATTTT. It translates to CASRGGSTQYF.

The chain has TRBV7-6 and TRBJ1-6, with D perhaps TRBD1 (5 bases). Per germline, CDR1 SGHVS and CDR2 FNYEAQ. CDR3 length equals 18 residues. V was trimmed by 1 base and J by 0 bases, leaving 13 bases between them. CDR3 protein: CASSLVGGHPSYNSPLHF. The CDR3 DNA sequence: TGTGCCAGCAGCTTAGTTGGGGGTCATCCCTCCTATAATTCACCCCTCCACTTT.

The rearrangement uses TRBV1 and TRBJ2-1; the tabulated D call, TRBD2, remains unverified against the DNA. TRBV1 is given as a pseudogene. The CDR3 extends over 20 amino acids. CDR3 in DNA: TGCACCAGCAGCCAAGATCGTGGGACTAGGGTTAAAAGCTCCTACAATGAGCAGTTCTTC. This codes for CTSSQDRGTRVKSSYNEQFF.